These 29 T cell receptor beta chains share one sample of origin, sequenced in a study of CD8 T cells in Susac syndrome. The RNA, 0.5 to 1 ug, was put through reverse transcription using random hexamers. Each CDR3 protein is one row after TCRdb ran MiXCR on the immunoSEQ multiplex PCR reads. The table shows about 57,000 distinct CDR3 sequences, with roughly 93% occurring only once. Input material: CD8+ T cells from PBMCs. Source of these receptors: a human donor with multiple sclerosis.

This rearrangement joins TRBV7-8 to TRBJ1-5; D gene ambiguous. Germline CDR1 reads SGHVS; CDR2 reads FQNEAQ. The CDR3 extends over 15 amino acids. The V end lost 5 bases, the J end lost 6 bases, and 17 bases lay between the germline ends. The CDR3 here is CASSPRGMGPQPQHF. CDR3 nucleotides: TGTGCCAGCAGCCCTCGAGGGATGGGTCCTCAGCCCCAGCATTTT.

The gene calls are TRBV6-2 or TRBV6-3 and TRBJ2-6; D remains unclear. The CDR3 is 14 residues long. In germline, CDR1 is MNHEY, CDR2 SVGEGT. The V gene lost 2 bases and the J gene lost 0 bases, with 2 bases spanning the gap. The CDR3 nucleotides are TGTGCCAGCAGTTACAGCTCTGGGGCCAACGTCCTGACTTTC. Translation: CASSYSSGANVLTF.

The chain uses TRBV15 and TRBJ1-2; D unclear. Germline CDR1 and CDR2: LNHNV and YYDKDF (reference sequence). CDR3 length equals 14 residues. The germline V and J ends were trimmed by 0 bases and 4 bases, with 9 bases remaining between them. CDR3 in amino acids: CATSRDVSGYGYTF. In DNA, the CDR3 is TGTGCCACCAGCAGAGATGTGTCAGGCTATGGCTACACCTTC.

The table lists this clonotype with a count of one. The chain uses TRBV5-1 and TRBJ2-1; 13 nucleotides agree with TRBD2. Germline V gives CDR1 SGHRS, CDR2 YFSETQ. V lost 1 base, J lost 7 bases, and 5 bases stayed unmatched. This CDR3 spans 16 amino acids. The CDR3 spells CASSLPTSGGANEQFF. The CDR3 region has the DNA TGCGCCAGCAGCTTGCCCACTAGCGGGGGGGCAAATGAGCAGTTCTTC. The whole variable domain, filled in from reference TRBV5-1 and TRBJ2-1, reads KAGVTQTPRYLIKTRGQQVTLSCSPISGHRSVSWYQQTPGQGLQFLFEYFSETQRNKGNFPGRFSGRQFSNSRSEMNVSTLELGDSALYLCASSLPTSGGANEQFFGPGTRLTVL.

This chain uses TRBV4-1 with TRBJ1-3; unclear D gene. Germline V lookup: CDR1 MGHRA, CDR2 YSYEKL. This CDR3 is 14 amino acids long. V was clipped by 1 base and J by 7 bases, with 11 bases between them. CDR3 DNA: TGCGCCAGCAGCCAAGTCGGCGTAAGGAACACCATATATTTT. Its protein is CASSQVGVRNTIYF.

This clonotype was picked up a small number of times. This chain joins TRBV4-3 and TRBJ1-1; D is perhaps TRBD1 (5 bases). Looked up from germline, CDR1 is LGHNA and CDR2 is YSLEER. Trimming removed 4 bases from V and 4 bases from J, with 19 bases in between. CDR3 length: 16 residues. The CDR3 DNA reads TGCGCCAGCAGCCGCACCCCGGGGCCCGAGGGCACTGAAGCTTTCTTT. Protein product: CASSRTPGPEGTEAFF.

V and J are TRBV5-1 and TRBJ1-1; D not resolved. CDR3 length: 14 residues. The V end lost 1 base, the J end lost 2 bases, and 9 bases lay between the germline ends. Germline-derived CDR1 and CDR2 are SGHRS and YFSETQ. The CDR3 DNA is TGCGCCAGCAGCTTGTGGAGACTAAACACTGAAGCTTTCTTT. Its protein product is CASSLWRLNTEAFF.

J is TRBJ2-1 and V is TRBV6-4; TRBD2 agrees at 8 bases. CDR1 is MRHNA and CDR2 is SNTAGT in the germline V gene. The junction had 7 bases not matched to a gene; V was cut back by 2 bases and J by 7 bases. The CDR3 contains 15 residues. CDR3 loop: CASSDGAGEWNEQFF. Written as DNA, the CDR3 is TGTGCCAGCAGTGACGGAGCGGGGGAGTGGAATGAGCAGTTCTTC.

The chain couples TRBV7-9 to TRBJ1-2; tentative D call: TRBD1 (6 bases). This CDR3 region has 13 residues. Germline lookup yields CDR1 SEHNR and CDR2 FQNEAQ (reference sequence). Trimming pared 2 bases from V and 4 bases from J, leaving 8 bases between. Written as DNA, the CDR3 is TGTGCCAGCAGCTTACAGGACAGCTATGGCTACACCTTC. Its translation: CASSLQDSYGYTF.

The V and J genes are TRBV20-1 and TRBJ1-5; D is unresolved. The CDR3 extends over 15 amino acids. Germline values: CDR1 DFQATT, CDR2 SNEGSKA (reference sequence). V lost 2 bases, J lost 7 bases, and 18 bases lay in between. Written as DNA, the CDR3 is TGCAGTGCTAGAACGAGCGACAAGGAGTACCAGCCCCAGCATTTT. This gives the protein CSARTSDKEYQPQHF.

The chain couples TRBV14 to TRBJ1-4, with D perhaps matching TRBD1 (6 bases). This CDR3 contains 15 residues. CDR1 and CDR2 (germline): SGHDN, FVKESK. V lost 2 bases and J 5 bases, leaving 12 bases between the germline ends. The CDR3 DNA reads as TGTGCCAGCAGCCAACCGACAGGTGAAAATGAAAAACTGTTTTTT. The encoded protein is CASSQPTGENEKLFF.

CDR3 loop: CASSLGSSGNQPQHF. Written as DNA, the CDR3 is TGCGCCAGCAGCTTGGGGTCGTCAGGGAATCAGCCCCAGCATTTT. The chain links TRBV5-1 to TRBJ1-5; weak D call: TRBD1 (5 bases). Between the trimmed V and J ends, which lost 0 bases and 4 bases, there was a span of 11 bases. The CDR3 length is 15 residues. Germline V gene sequence: CDR1 SGHRS, CDR2 YFSETQ.

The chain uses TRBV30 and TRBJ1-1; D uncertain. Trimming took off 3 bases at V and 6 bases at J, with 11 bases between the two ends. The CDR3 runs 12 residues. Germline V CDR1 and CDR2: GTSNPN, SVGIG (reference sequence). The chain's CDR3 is CAWRWKRAEAFF. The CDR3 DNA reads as TGTGCCTGGAGGTGGAAGCGAGCTGAAGCTTTCTTT.

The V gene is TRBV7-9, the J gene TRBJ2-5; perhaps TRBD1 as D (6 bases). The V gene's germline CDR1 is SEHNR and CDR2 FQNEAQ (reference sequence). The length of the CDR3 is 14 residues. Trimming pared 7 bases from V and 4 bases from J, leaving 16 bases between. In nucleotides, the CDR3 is TGTGCCAGCACCCTAATACAGGGACGAGAGACCCAGTACTTC. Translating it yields CASTLIQGRETQYF. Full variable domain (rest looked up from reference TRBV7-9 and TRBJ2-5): DTGVSQNPRHKITKRGQNVTFRCDPISEHNRLYWYRQTLGQGPEFLTYFQNEAQLEKSRLLSDRFSAERPKGSFSTLEIQRTEQGDSAMYLCASTLIQGRETQYFGPGTRLLVL.

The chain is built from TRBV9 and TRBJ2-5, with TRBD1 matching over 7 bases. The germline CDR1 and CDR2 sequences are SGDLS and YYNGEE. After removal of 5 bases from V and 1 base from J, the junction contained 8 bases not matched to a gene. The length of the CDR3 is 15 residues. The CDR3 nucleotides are TGTGCCAGCAGTCCACAGGGGAATCCCCAAGAGACCCAGTACTTC. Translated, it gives CASSPQGNPQETQYF.

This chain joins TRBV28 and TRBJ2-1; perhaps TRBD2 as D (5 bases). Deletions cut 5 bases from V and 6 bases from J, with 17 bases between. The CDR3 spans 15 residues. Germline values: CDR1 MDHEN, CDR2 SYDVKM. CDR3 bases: TGTGCCAGCAGTCCAATAGGCGGGCTGGCCAATGAGCAGTTCTTC. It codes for CASSPIGGLANEQFF.

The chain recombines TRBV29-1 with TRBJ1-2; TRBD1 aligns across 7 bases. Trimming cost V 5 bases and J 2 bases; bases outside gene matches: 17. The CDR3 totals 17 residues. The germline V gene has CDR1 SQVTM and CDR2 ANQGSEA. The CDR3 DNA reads TGCAGCGTTCCTTTTATAAGTTCCAGGGGGAAAAACTATGGCTACACCTTC. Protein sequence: CSVPFISSRGKNYGYTF.

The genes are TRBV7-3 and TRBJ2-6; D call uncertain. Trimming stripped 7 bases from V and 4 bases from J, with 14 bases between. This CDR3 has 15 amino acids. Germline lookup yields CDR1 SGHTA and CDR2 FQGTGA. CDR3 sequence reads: CASTHEGIGANVLTF. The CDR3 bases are TGTGCCAGCACGCATGAAGGCATAGGGGCCAACGTCCTGACTTTC.

The CDR3 loop is CASSLGQGQGNTEAFF. CDR3 DNA: TGTGCCAGCAGCCTCGGACAGGGGCAGGGTAACACTGAAGCTTTCTTT. The rearrangement links TRBV7-3 to TRBJ1-1, with 9 bases identical to TRBD1. The CDR3 extends over 16 amino acids. CDR1 and CDR2 from the germline V gene are SGHTA and FQGTGA. The V segment lost 5 bases and the J segment 2 bases; nucleotides outside the gene matches: 9.

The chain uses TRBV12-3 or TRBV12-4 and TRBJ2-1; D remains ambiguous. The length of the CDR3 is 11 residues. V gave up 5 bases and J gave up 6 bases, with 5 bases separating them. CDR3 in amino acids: CASSAGNEQFF. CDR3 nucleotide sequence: TGTGCCAGCAGTGCAGGCAATGAGCAGTTCTTC.

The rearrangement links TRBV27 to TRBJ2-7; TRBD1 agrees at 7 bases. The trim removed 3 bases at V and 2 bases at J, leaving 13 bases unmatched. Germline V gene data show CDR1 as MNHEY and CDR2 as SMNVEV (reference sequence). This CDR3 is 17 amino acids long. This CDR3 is CASSLRQGRDITYEQYF. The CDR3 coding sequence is TGTGCCAGCAGTTTGAGACAGGGCAGAGACATAACCTACGAGCAGTACTTC.

Here the CDR3 DNA reads TGCAGTGCTAGAGATTTGACGAGAAACTATGGCTACACCTTC. This translates into CSARDLTRNYGYTF. This sequence joins TRBV20-1 and TRBJ1-2; D is undetermined. Between the trimmed V and J ends, which lost 0 bases and 2 bases, there was a span of 10 bases. The CDR3 is made up of 14 amino acids. The germline V gene has CDR1 DFQATT and CDR2 SNEGSKA (reference sequence).

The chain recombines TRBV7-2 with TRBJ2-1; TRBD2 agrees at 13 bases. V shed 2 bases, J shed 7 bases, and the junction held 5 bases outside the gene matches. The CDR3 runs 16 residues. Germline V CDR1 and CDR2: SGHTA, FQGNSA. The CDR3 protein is CASSLYGTSGVNEQFF. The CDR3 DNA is TGTGCCAGCAGCTTATACGGGACTAGCGGGGTAAATGAGCAGTTCTTC.

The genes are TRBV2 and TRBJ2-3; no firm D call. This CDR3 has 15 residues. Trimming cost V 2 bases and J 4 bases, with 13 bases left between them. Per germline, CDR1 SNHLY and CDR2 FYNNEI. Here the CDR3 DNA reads TGTGCCAGCAGTGAATACCCGGCCCTCTCAGATACGCAGTATTTT. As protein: CASSEYPALSDTQYF.

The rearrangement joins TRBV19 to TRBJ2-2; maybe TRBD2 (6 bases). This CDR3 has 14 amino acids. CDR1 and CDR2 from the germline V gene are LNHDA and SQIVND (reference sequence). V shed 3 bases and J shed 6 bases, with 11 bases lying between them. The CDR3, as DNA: TGTGCCAGTAGTATGAGGGGACTCTCCGGGGAGCTGTTTTTT. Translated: CASSMRGLSGELFF.

The CDR3 DNA sequence: TGTGCCAGCAGTGAACCTCATGAAAAACTGTTTTTT. It codes for CASSEPHEKLFF. The genes are TRBV6-1 and TRBJ1-4, with D unresolved. The germline CDR1 and CDR2 sequences are MNHNS and SASEGT. The length of the CDR3 is 12 residues. The ends were cut back, 2 bases at V and 6 bases at J, with 4 bases in the middle.

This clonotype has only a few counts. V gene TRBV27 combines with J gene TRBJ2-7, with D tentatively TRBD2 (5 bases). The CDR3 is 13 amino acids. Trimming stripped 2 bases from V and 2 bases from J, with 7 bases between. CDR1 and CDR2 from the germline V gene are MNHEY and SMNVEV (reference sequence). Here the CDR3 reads CASSLGLAYEQYF. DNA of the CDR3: TGTGCCAGCAGTTTAGGACTGGCCTACGAGCAGTACTTC.

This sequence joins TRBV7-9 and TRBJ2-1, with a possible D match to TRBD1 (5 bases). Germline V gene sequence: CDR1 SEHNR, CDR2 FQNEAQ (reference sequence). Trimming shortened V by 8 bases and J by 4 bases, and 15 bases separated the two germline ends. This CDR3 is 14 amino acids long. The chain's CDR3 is CASESGRGYNEQFF. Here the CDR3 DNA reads TGTGCCAGCGAATCAGGGCGCGGATACAATGAGCAGTTCTTC.

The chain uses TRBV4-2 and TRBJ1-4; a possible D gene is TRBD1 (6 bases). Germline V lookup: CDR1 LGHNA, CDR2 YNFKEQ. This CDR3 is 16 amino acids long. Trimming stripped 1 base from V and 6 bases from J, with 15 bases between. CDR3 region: CASSQVGEGDDEKLFF. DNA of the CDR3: TGTGCCAGCAGCCAAGTTGGGGAGGGGGATGATGAAAAACTGTTTTTT.